Following are 25 T cell receptor beta chains from one sample sequenced in a study of CD8 T cells in ankylosing spondylitis. TCRdb used MiXCR to reprocess the 5' RACE reads, holding one entry per CDR3 protein. The sample shows under 200,000 distinct CDR3 sequences, roughly 10% of them seen only once. Sequenced: blood, either unsorted or a sorted T cell fraction (not recorded which). These receptors all stem from a male donor with ankylosing spondylitis or in good health (not recorded which).

The chain joins TRBV29-1 to TRBJ2-3; 10 bases fit TRBD2. In germline, CDR1 is SQVTM, CDR2 ANQGSEA. The CDR3 runs 14 residues. After removal of 6 bases from V and 1 base from J, the junction contained 4 bases not matched to a gene. CDR3 nucleotide sequence: TGCAGCGTCTTAGCGGGGGGCCGCACAGATACGCAGTATTTT. Protein sequence: CSVLAGGRTDTQYF.

This clonotype appeared many times. The rearrangement uses TRBV2 and TRBJ2-7; D not certain. Germline lookup yields CDR1 SNHLY and CDR2 FYNNEI. V dropped 2 bases and J dropped 4 bases, with 6 bases sitting between them. The CDR3 extends over 12 amino acids. CDR3 amino acids: CASSELGYEQYF. The CDR3 DNA follows: TGTGCCAGCAGTGAACTGGGTTACGAGCAGTACTTC.

This clonotype was counted a few times. This chain joins TRBV29-1 and TRBJ1-1; tentative D call: TRBD1 (6 bases). The CDR3 covers 13 residues. Trimming pared 3 bases from V and 5 bases from J, leaving 13 bases between. CDR1 is SQVTM, CDR2 ANQGSEA, per germline. CDR3 sequence: CSVDQGRNTEAFF. The DNA of the CDR3 is TGCAGCGTTGATCAGGGGAGGAATACTGAAGCTTTCTTT.

This chain joins TRBV27 and TRBJ2-1; TRBD2 aligns across 13 bases. Germline assignment: CDR1 MNHEY and CDR2 SMNVEV (reference sequence). V gave up 5 bases and J gave up 5 bases; unmatched junction bases: 15. The CDR3 runs to 19 residues. The CDR3 protein is CASSQRGLAGILSDNEQFF. The CDR3 DNA sequence: TGTGCCAGCAGTCAACGGGGACTAGCGGGAATACTCTCGGACAATGAGCAGTTCTTC.

This clonotype has a count of ten or more. The chain joins TRBV28 to TRBJ2-3; TRBD2 aligns across 11 bases. J was trimmed by 1 base and V by 4 bases; bases with no gene match: 4. In germline, CDR1 is MDHEN, CDR2 SYDVKM. CDR3 length equals 16 residues. In nucleotides, the CDR3 is TGTGCCAGCAGTTATAGCGGGGGGGCGGGCACAGATACGCAGTATTTT. Translation: CASSYSGGAGTDTQYF.

This clonotype was counted between two and nine times. The gene calls are TRBV7-2 and TRBJ1-4; D is ambiguous. With 1 base removed from V and 5 bases from J, the gap between germline ends came to 11 bases. CDR1 is SGHTA, CDR2 FQGNSA, per germline. The CDR3 has 15 residues. The CDR3 DNA follows: TGTGCCAGCAGCTTAGTTTCCGTTTCAAATGAAAAACTGTTTTTT. It translates to CASSLVSVSNEKLFF.

This clonotype was seen a few times. The V and J genes are TRBV7-6 and TRBJ2-2; D might be TRBD1 or TRBD2, each matching 5 bases. The germline V and J ends were trimmed by 5 bases and 4 bases, with 11 bases remaining between them. Germline CDR1 and CDR2: SGHVS and FNYEAQ. This CDR3 comprises 14 residues. CDR3 region: CASSKGPSTGELFF. The CDR3 coding sequence is TGTGCCAGCAGCAAGGGACCGTCCACCGGGGAGCTGTTTTTT.

CDR3 sequence: CASSLTGFMGEQYF. CDR3 DNA sequence: TGCGCCAGCAGCTTGACAGGGTTTATGGGCGAGCAGTACTTC. The genes are TRBV5-1 and TRBJ2-7; D possibly corresponds to TRBD1 (6 bases). Germline V lookup: CDR1 SGHRS, CDR2 YFSETQ. The CDR3 totals 14 residues. Between the trimmed V and J ends, which lost 1 base and 6 bases, there was a span of 14 bases.

The sample holds many counts of this clonotype. The V call is TRBV12-3 or TRBV12-4, the J call TRBJ1-2; D remains ambiguous. The CDR3 loop spans 15 amino acids. V lost 7 bases and J lost 8, with 23 bases in between. The CDR3 coding sequence is TGTGCCAGCACCGAAGGTGGCCTTTTCTCTAACGGCTACACCTTC. Protein product: CASTEGGLFSNGYTF.

This clonotype has at least ten counts. V and J are TRBV3-1 and TRBJ1-1; D unresolved. Germline V gene sequence: CDR1 LGHDT, CDR2 YNNKEL (reference sequence). This CDR3 region has 15 residues. V was trimmed by 7 bases and J by 4 bases, leaving 19 bases between them. This chain's CDR3 is CASTRTIGFGTEAFF. The CDR3 DNA sequence: TGTGCCAGCACGAGGACCATAGGGTTTGGCACTGAAGCTTTCTTT.

This clonotype has a count of ten or more. This chain uses TRBV29-1 with TRBJ2-4, with a weak D call TRBD2 (6 bases). Trimming shortened V by 0 bases and J by 0 bases, and 9 bases separated the two germline ends. The CDR3 covers 15 residues. Per germline, CDR1 SQVTM and CDR2 ANQGSEA. The CDR3 DNA is TGCAGCGTTGAAGAGAGGAGGGTAGCCAAAAACATTCAGTACTTC. As protein: CSVEERRVAKNIQYF.

The V and J genes are TRBV18 and TRBJ2-2; D not resolved. This CDR3 region has 13 residues. Germline lookup yields CDR1 KGHSH and CDR2 LQKENI. Deletions cut 3 bases from V and 3 bases from J, with 5 bases between. CDR3 amino acids: CASSPTDTGELFF. As DNA, the CDR3 is TGTGCCAGCTCACCGACGGACACCGGGGAGCTGTTTTTT. Full variable domain (remainder filled in from reference TRBV18 and TRBJ2-2): NAGVMQNPRHLVRRRGQEARLRCSPMKGHSHVYWYRQLPEEGLKFMVYLQKENIIDESGMPKERFSAEFPKEGPSILRIQQVVRGDSAAYFCASSPTDTGELFFGEGSRLTVL.

A word on this clonotype: The junction departs from the called germline gene at one end, perhaps through a read error. This sequence joins TRBV7-9 and TRBJ1-4, with unresolved D. Germline values: CDR1 SEHNR, CDR2 FQNEAQ (reference sequence). This CDR3 region has 13 residues. Written as DNA, the CDR3 is TGTGTCAGCAGCTTAGAAGGCCATGAAAAACTGTTTTTT. Translation: CVSSLEGHEKLFF.

The chain uses TRBV29-1 and TRBJ2-3; unclear D gene. Trimming stripped 0 bases from V and 2 bases from J, with 15 bases between. Germline CDR1 is SQVTM and CDR2 is ANQGSEA. The CDR3 consists of 16 residues. In DNA, the CDR3 is TGCAGCGTTGAAGATCTTATGGACGGTTTCACAGATACGCAGTATTTT. It is translated as CSVEDLMDGFTDTQYF.

There are many counts of this clonotype. One junction end does not reproduce the germline sequence, and a read error may be involved. The chain couples TRBV12-3 or TRBV12-4 to TRBJ1-2; D gene uncertain. The CDR3 is 13 residues long. The CDR3 DNA sequence: TGTGCCAGCAGATTAGGGCAGAGCTATGGCTACACCTTC. Its translation: CASRLGQSYGYTF.

This clonotype has ten or more counts. This sequence joins TRBV12-3 or TRBV12-4 and TRBJ2-4; the D gene is possibly TRBD2 (5 bases). This CDR3 has 16 residues. The V and J ends lost 1 base and 1 base respectively, with 11 bases between them. CDR3 sequence: CASSLGGPIAKNIQYF. DNA for the CDR3: TGTGCCAGCAGTTTAGGCGGGCCGATCGCCAAAAACATTCAGTACTTC.

This chain uses TRBV4-1 with TRBJ1-2; D is undetermined. Germline V CDR1 and CDR2: MGHRA, YSYEKL. This CDR3 is built from 12 residues. Trimming removed 1 base from V and 3 bases from J, with 3 bases in between. CDR3 coding DNA: TGCGCCAGCAGCCAAGGAGACTATGGCTACACCTTC. It encodes CASSQGDYGYTF.

The genes are TRBV7-2 and TRBJ1-2; TRBD1 is a possible D gene (5 bases). CDR1 and CDR2 from the germline V gene are SGHTA and FQGNSA. V dropped 5 bases and J dropped 4 bases, with 14 bases sitting between them. This CDR3 is 14 amino acids long. As DNA, the CDR3 is TGTGCCAGCAGCCCAGTAGACAGAAGCTATGGCTACACCTTC. Translation: CASSPVDRSYGYTF.

This clonotype has a count of ten or more. The chain has TRBV9 and TRBJ2-2, with D possibly being TRBD1 (5 bases). CDR1 and CDR2 (germline): SGDLS, YYNGEE. The CDR3 has 16 amino acids. V dropped 4 bases and J dropped 6 bases, with 19 bases sitting between them. DNA for the CDR3: TGTGCCAGCAGCCCAGCAAGGGGCCGCGGCGCCGGGGAGCTGTTTTTT. Its protein product is CASSPARGRGAGELFF.

This clonotype was observed at least ten times. The chain couples TRBV14 to TRBJ1-2; unclear D gene. CDR3 length equals 12 residues. Germline assignment: CDR1 SGHDN and CDR2 FVKESK. The germline V and J ends were trimmed by 4 bases and 2 bases, with 5 bases remaining between them. CDR3 residues: CASSLGNYGYTF. DNA for the CDR3: TGTGCCAGCAGCCTGGGGAACTATGGCTACACCTTC.

With respect to this clonotype: A read error may be the cause here, since a much bigger clone is one base away. The rearrangement links TRBV29-1 to TRBJ2-1, with 7 bases fitting TRBD2. CDR3 size: 16 residues. CDR1 and CDR2 from the germline V gene are SQVTM and ANQGSEA. The CDR3 bases are TGCAGCGTTACCCGAGCAGGGATAGCGGGCTACTATGAGCAGTTCTTC. Translating gives CSVTRAGIAGYYEQFF.

This clonotype was found a few times. The chain recombines TRBV14 with TRBJ1-1; D is unresolved. The germline V gene encodes CDR1 SGHDN and CDR2 FVKESK. The CDR3 extends over 13 amino acids. Trimming removed 1 base from V and 1 base from J, with 4 bases in between. CDR3 loop: CASSQAWNTEAFF. The CDR3, as DNA: TGTGCCAGCAGCCAAGCCTGGAACACTGAAGCTTTCTTT.

With respect to this clonotype: This sequence may be a read error, since a much larger clone differs from it by one base. V and J are TRBV3-1 and TRBJ2-2; no firm D call. Germline V gene sequence: CDR1 LGHDT, CDR2 YNNKEL (reference sequence). The CDR3 has 15 residues. CDR3 bases: TGTTCCAGCAGCCAGAATCGGAAGGGTCCCGGGGAGCTGTTTTTT. Translated, it gives CSSSQNRKGPGELFF.

The V call is TRBV9, the J call TRBJ2-3, with D perhaps assigned TRBD1 or TRBD2 (5 bases each). The CDR3 spans 13 residues. V lost 4 bases, J lost 8 bases, and 14 bases lay in between. The germline CDR1 and CDR2 sequences are SGDLS and YYNGEE. CDR3 in amino acids: CASSSYSGGTQYF. CDR3 nucleotides: TGTGCCAGCAGCAGTTACAGTGGGGGTACGCAGTATTTT.

This clonotype was found many times. CDR3 bases: TGTGCCAGTAAGGAGTCGGGGGCGCGAGTATATGGCTACACCTTC. This codes for CASKESGARVYGYTF. The rearrangement uses TRBV19 and TRBJ1-2; D might be TRBD1 (6 bases). V dropped 7 bases and J dropped 5 bases, with 20 bases sitting between them. This CDR3 contains 15 residues. CDR1 and CDR2 (germline): LNHDA, SQIVND (reference sequence).